Each of the 17 T cell receptor beta chains below was sequenced from the same sample in a study of response to subunit inactivated influenza vaccine. TCRdb fed the RT-PCR reads into MiXCR, producing one record per CDR3 protein. This table has about 520,000 distinct CDR3 sequences, under 8.5% appearing once. The sample consisted of PBMCs from blood, taken 23 to 25 months after vaccination. These receptors came from a man in his fifties or sixties who received an inactivated influenza vaccine.

Ten or more counts support this clonotype. J is TRBJ2-2 and V is TRBV5-1, with 8 positions matching TRBD1. J gave up 1 base and V 1 base, and 3 bases lay outside the gene matches. CDR1 SGHRS and CDR2 YFSETQ come from the germline V gene. The CDR3 covers 16 residues. The CDR3 DNA sequence: TGCGCCAGCAGCTTGTTCGGGACAGGGAACACCGGGGAGCTGTTTTTT. This sequence encodes CASSLFGTGNTGELFF.

The chain has TRBV27 and TRBJ1-6; 8 bases map to TRBD1. Germline lookup yields CDR1 MNHEY and CDR2 SMNVEV (reference sequence). V lost 5 bases and J lost 5; bases outside the gene matches: 14. The CDR3 is 18 residues long. CDR3 coding DNA: TGTGCCAGCAGTAGACGACAGGGGTTGAATGGAAATAATTCACCCCTCCACTTT. Residues: CASSRRQGLNGNNSPLHF.

CDR3: CAPPPAVGNEQFF. The CDR3 DNA sequence: TGTGCCCCCCCTCCCGCGGTCGGCAATGAGCAGTTCTTC. This chain joins TRBV28 and TRBJ2-1; no clear D gene. V was shortened by 11 bases and J by 6 bases, with 17 bases between the two germline ends. CDR1 and CDR2 from the germline V gene are MDHEN and SYDVKM. The CDR3 runs 13 residues.

This rearrangement joins TRBV2 to TRBJ1-2, with 9 bases matching TRBD1. The germline gives CDR1 SNHLY, CDR2 FYNNEI. V lost 4 bases and J lost 4; bases outside the gene matches: 4. The CDR3 has 14 residues. This chain's CDR3 is CASSATGGGYGYTF. The CDR3 DNA sequence: TGTGCCAGCAGTGCTACAGGGGGCGGCTATGGCTACACCTTC. Variable domain in full (rest from reference TRBV2 and TRBJ1-2): EPEVTQTPSHQVTQMGQEVILRCVPISNHLYFYWYRQILGQKVEFLVSFYNNEISEKSEIFDDQFSVERPDGSNFTLKIRSTKLEDSAMYFCASSATGGGYGYTFGSGTRLTVV.

The chain links TRBV4-3 to TRBJ2-5, with 11 positions matching TRBD2. Germline CDR1 is LGHNA and CDR2 is YSLEER. After removal of 4 bases from V and 4 bases from J, the junction contained 5 bases not matched to a gene. The CDR3 covers 15 residues. As DNA, the CDR3 is TGCGCCAGCAGCCCCGTAGCGGGGGGGCTAGAGACCCAGTACTTC. It is translated as CASSPVAGGLETQYF.

This clonotype has ten or more counts. The chain is built from TRBV4-3 and TRBJ1-2; D is perhaps TRBD1 (5 bases). V lost 4 bases and J 4 bases, leaving 16 bases between the germline ends. Germline CDR1 and CDR2: LGHNA and YSLEER. This CDR3 region has 15 residues. CDR3 sequence reads: CASSRETGLGYGYTF. DNA of the CDR3: TGCGCCAGCAGCCGAGAAACGGGGCTAGGCTATGGCTACACCTTC.

This clonotype was seen many times. This sequence joins TRBV7-9 and TRBJ2-3, with D possibly being TRBD2 (7 bases). CDR3 length: 13 amino acids. Germline CDR1 and CDR2: SEHNR and FQNEAQ (reference sequence). Trimming left V 6 bases short and J 4 bases short, with 11 bases between. CDR3 sequence (DNA): TGTGCCAGCAGACGGGGGGCAGCAGATACGCAGTATTTT. This codes for CASRRGAADTQYF.

The V and J genes are TRBV6-1 and TRBJ1-5, with no clear D. The CDR3 runs to 14 residues. V shed 7 bases and J shed 11 bases, with 21 bases lying between them. Germline V gives CDR1 MNHNS, CDR2 SASEGT. The CDR3 loop reads CASKGPEVLRAQHF. The CDR3 coding sequence is TGTGCCAGCAAAGGCCCGGAGGTATTGAGGGCCCAGCATTTT.

The gene calls are TRBV4-2 and TRBJ2-7, with 7 positions matching TRBD1. CDR1 LGHNA and CDR2 YNFKEQ come from the germline V gene. The CDR3 spans 15 residues. J gave up 4 bases and V 2 bases, and 8 bases lay outside the gene matches. In DNA form, the CDR3 reads TGTGCCAGCAGCCAAAGACAGGGTGGGATTTACGAGCAGTACTTC. Translating gives CASSQRQGGIYEQYF.

This clonotype came up a few times. The J gene is TRBJ2-5, the V gene TRBV27, with 7 bases identical to TRBD2. V was pared by 2 bases and J by 4 bases, with 10 bases of the junction left unmatched. The CDR3 consists of 16 residues. In germline, CDR1 is MNHEY, CDR2 SMNVEV (reference sequence). This chain's CDR3 is CASSLVGGEGAETQYF. The CDR3, as DNA: TGTGCCAGCAGTTTAGTTGGGGGGGAAGGGGCAGAGACCCAGTACTTC.

This clonotype was counted many times. This sequence joins TRBV5-1 and TRBJ1-4, with a tentative D call TRBD1 (6 bases). The germline V gene has CDR1 SGHRS and CDR2 YFSETQ. The length of the CDR3 is 16 residues. The ends were cut back, 4 bases at V and 5 bases at J, with 18 bases in the middle. CDR3 DNA sequence: TGCGCCAGCAGCCCCCGCGGAGGGGGGCTGAATGAAAAACTGTTTTTT. This gives the protein CASSPRGGGLNEKLFF.

This sequence joins TRBV6-5 and TRBJ2-7; perhaps TRBD1 as D (6 bases). The germline CDR1 and CDR2 sequences are MNHEY and SVGAGI. The length of the CDR3 is 15 residues. V lost 4 bases, J lost 5 bases, and 18 bases lay in between. CDR3 nucleotides: TGTGCCAGCAGTTGGCCGGGACAAGCTGGGAACGAGCAGTACTTC. Its translation: CASSWPGQAGNEQYF.

This clonotype was counted at least ten times. This chain joins TRBV24-1 and TRBJ2-1, with TRBD1 matching 10 bases. Germline V lookup: CDR1 KGHDR, CDR2 SFDVKD. The CDR3 length is 15 residues. The junction had 5 bases not matched to a gene; V was cut back by 3 bases and J by 7 bases. In DNA, the CDR3 is TGTGCCACCAGTGATCTACGACAGGGGGCGAATGAGCAGTTCTTC. Translated, it gives CATSDLRQGANEQFF.

V gene TRBV2 combines with J gene TRBJ2-1, with D unresolved. With 4 bases removed from V and 6 bases from J, the gap between germline ends came to 13 bases. The CDR3 length is 14 residues. Germline CDR1 and CDR2: SNHLY and FYNNEI. The CDR3 loop is CASSAGERGNEQFF. The CDR3 nucleotides are TGTGCCAGCAGTGCAGGCGAGAGAGGCAATGAGCAGTTCTTC.

This clonotype was picked up many times. J is TRBJ2-2 and V is TRBV3-1; possible D gene TRBD2, 6 bases. V dropped 1 base and J dropped 6 bases, with 15 bases sitting between them. This CDR3 region has 16 residues. Per the germline V gene, CDR1 is LGHDT and CDR2 is YNNKEL (reference sequence). CDR3 loop: CASSQGGAITAGELFF. CDR3 coding DNA: TGTGCCAGCAGCCAAGGCGGGGCAATTACAGCCGGGGAGCTGTTTTTT. The full variable domain, its missing parts supplied by reference TRBV3-1 and TRBJ2-2, is DTAVSQTPKYLVTQMGNDKSIKCEQNLGHDTMYWYKQDSKKFLKIMFSYNNKELIINETVPNRFSPKSPDKAHLNLHINSLELGDSAVYFCASSQGGAITAGELFFGEGSRLTVL.

This clonotype was observed many times. The chain uses TRBV12-3 or TRBV12-4 and TRBJ1-5; maybe TRBD1 (5 bases). V was pared by 2 bases and J by 6 bases, with 11 bases between. The CDR3 sequence is 14 residues long. Here the CDR3 reads CASSLKGRGQPQHF. The CDR3 DNA reads TGTGCCAGCAGTTTAAAAGGGAGGGGTCAGCCCCAGCATTTT.

This clonotype has a count of ten or more. In nucleotides, the CDR3 is TGTGCCAGCAGCCAAGATCTTCTAGCAGCAATAAGTAGAGGTTATGGCTACACCTTC. Amino acid sequence: CASSQDLLAAISRGYGYTF. The gene calls are TRBV4-2 and TRBJ1-2; unclear D gene. The length of the CDR3 is 19 residues. The V end lost 0 bases, the J end lost 5 bases, and 25 bases lay between the germline ends. Per the germline V gene, CDR1 is LGHNA and CDR2 is YNFKEQ.